What follows describes a single T cell receptor beta chain. Trimming pared 5 bases from V and 6 bases from J, leaving 12 bases between. This CDR3 comprises 13 residues. Germline V gene lookup returns CDR1 SGHKS and CDR2 YYEKEE (reference sequence). This record comes from a study of blood T cell repertoires in COVID-19. Across the study: There were acute and convalescent COVID-19 samples, and they came from the United States, Italy and Spain. PBMCs, B-cell-depleted T cells, or T cells provided the cDNA or gDNA that made up the material.

In the source study's methods: Counts of nucleated cells, estimated from reference gene primer amplification, were obtained. Assay: immunoSEQ multiplex PCR; the TCRdb copy retains only in-frame clones and omits some. The V and J calls and clone size come from that table; D and trimming were worked out from the DNA. Among fewer than 500,000 clones listed, about 89% were seen once. The sequenced sample consisted of peripheral blood. This clonotype was obtained from a woman aged 25 to 39 with acute or convalescent COVID-19. This chain connects TRBV5-5 to TRBJ2-1; D is perhaps TRBD2 (6 bases). The CDR3: CASREGQVNEQFF. The CDR3 region has the DNA TGTGCCAGCAGGGAGGGGCAGGTCAATGAGCAGTTCTTC.